A selection of T cell receptor beta chains follows, all from one sample in a study of blood T cell repertoires in COVID-19. Assay used: immunoSEQ multiplex PCR; TCRdb lists only in-frame clones, some missing. The sample holds roughly 230,000 clones, approximately 86% seen once. What was sequenced was peripheral blood. The receptors come from a human donor in a cohort sampled during active COVID-19. CDR3s leave out the opening cysteine and the closing phenylalanine or tryptophan.

v_gene: TRBV7-9
CDR3aa: ASSLTSGLAGDREQY

v_gene: TRBV7-9
CDR3aa: ASSPSGGNTDTQY

v_gene: TRBV7-2
CDR3aa: ASSFVGTGKETQY

v_gene: TRBV4-1
CDR3aa: ASSLQGTSVYEQY

v_gene: TRBV4-2
CDR3aa: ASSLSGRSRADTQY

v_gene: TRBV30
CDR3aa: AWSSGSLYETQY

v_gene: TRBV3-1/TRBV3-2
CDR3aa: ASSQGDRANYGYT

v_gene: TRBV3-1/TRBV3-2
CDR3aa: ASSQAPQGLTKNSPLH

v_gene: TRBV28
CDR3aa: ASSLLTSGTTYNEQF

v_gene: TRBV5-4
CDR3aa: ASSLAGREIPGELF

v_gene: TRBV5-1
CDR3aa: ASRENSNTEAF

v_gene: TRBV6-2/TRBV6-3
CDR3aa: ASSHPKDVANYGYT

v_gene: TRBV30
CDR3aa: ACSRGAHEQY

v_gene: TRBV11-2
CDR3aa: ASSLVTKTYEQY

v_gene: TRBV12-3/TRBV12-4
CDR3aa: ASSPGTSYEQY

v_gene: TRBV7-6
CDR3aa: ASSLGEYSNQPQH

v_gene: TRBV4-3
CDR3aa: ASSSLLPGGMENSPLH

v_gene: TRBV28
CDR3aa: ASSTSGTGRTRTYNEQF

v_gene: TRBV7-2
CDR3aa: ASSAFQVSSYEQY

v_gene: TRBV15
CDR3aa: ATSRDLGQGIYGYT

v_gene: TRBV5-6
CDR3aa: ASSLDRTGEYGYT

v_gene: TRBV10-2
CDR3aa: ASSGPATNEKLF

v_gene: TRBV7-2
CDR3aa: ASSLGGSSGNTIY

v_gene: TRBV11-2
CDR3aa: ASSFIGQASGANVLT

v_gene: TRBV3-1/TRBV3-2
CDR3aa: ASSQVTGGTEAF

v_gene: TRBV4-1
CDR3aa: ASSQDGSGGATDTQY

v_gene: TRBV5-1
CDR3aa: ASSTVYRGMNTEAF

v_gene: TRBV7-9
CDR3aa: ASSQGWGVQNIQY

v_gene: TRBV19
CDR3aa: ASSNIQGAGTDTQY

v_gene: TRBV19
CDR3aa: ATTPTQLRLYNEQF

v_gene: TRBV6-5
CDR3aa: ASSYAGGSYEQY

v_gene: TRBV18
CDR3aa: ASSPAGPWGNQPQH

v_gene: TRBV6-6
CDR3aa: ASISPDRGATEAF

v_gene: TRBV2
CDR3aa: ASSEGDRVNQPQH

v_gene: TRBV2
CDR3aa: ASRDRESSYEQY

v_gene: TRBV29-1
CDR3aa: SVSGQRAAYEQY

v_gene: TRBV19
CDR3aa: ASSVPGHYNSPLH

v_gene: TRBV7-8
CDR3aa: ASSLVAGASTDTQY

v_gene: TRBV7-2
CDR3aa: ASSLGASGGEQY

v_gene: TRBV9
CDR3aa: ASSVGGTVVNEQF